Listed below are T cell receptor beta chains from one sample, sequenced in a study of blood T cell repertoires in COVID-19. Using immunoSEQ multiplex PCR, the repertoire was profiled, and TCRdb retains in-frame clones only, with some absent. This table holds roughly 400,000 clones, around 91% found once. Sequencing input: PBMCs or T cells enriched from blood (not recorded which). These receptors were taken from a man aged 25 to 40 who had recovered from COVID-19. The CDR3 runs from the conserved cysteine through the conserved F or W. A D gene is named only where the DNA matches it firmly. The size field is filled for only some rows; it gives once, few, many or a size class.

TRBD1	TRBV28	NA	TRBJ1-3	TGTGCCAGCATTCAACCCCAGGGGGCCTCTGGAAACACCATATATTTT	CASIQPQGASGNTIYF
NA	TRBV11-2	NA	TRBJ2-3	TGTGCCAGCAGCTTATTTTTGTCGGCGGAACCTAGCACAGATACGCAGTATTTT	CASSLFLSAEPSTDTQYF
TRBD1	TRBV5-1	NA	TRBJ1-2	TGCGCCAGCAGCCTCACCGGGACAGAGCCTATGGGCTACACCTTC	CASSLTGTEPMGYTF
NA	TRBV5-6	NA	TRBJ2-3	TGTGCCAGCAGCTTGGCAGGGATAGTAGTAGGAGATACGCAGTATTTT	CASSLAGIVVGDTQYF
NA	TRBV18	NA	TRBJ1-1	TGTGCCAGCTTCACCAGAGAGGGGAACACTGAAGCTTTCTTT	CASFTREGNTEAFF
NA	TRBV4-1	NA	TRBJ2-7	TGCGCCAGCAGCCAAGATATCGCGCCCGCCTACGAGCAGTACTTC	CASSQDIAPAYEQYF
NA	TRBV19	NA	TRBJ1-4	TGTGCCAGTAGTATTGGCCCCCAGGGGACTAGTGAAAAACTGTTTTTT	CASSIGPQGTSEKLFF
TRBD1	TRBV7-9	NA	TRBJ2-7	TGTGCCAGCAGCGTCTCCGGGACAGGGTACCACGAGCAGTACTTC	CASSVSGTGYHEQYF
TRBD2	TRBV24-1	NA	TRBJ2-2	TGTGCCACCAGTGATAAAGGGACTAGCGGCACCGGGGAGCTGTTTTTT	CATSDKGTSGTGELFF
TRBD1	TRBV9	NA	TRBJ2-1	TGTGCCAGCAGCGGGGGACAGGGACCCTACAATGAGCAGTTCTTC	CASSGGQGPYNEQFF
NA	TRBV7-2	few	TRBJ1-2	TGTGCCAGCAGCCCTTACAGGACGCCCGAGTATGGCTACACCTTC	CASSPYRTPEYGYTF
NA	TRBV30	once	TRBJ1-6	TGTGCCTGTCCCCAGGGTGGAACCCTCCACTTT	CACPQGGTLHF
NA	TRBV19	once	TRBJ2-1	TGTGCCAGTAGAGAGACTAGTTGGGGCAATGAGCAGTTCTTC	CASRETSWGNEQFF
TRBD2	TRBV10-1	NA	TRBJ2-3	TGCGCCAGCAGTGGAGGGGGACTAGCGCTCGACACAGATACGCAGTATTTT	CASSGGGLALDTDTQYF
TRBD1	TRBV19	NA	TRBJ1-1	TGTGCCAGTAGTATAGAGGACAGGGGGTGGAACACTGAAGCTTTCTTT	CASSIEDRGWNTEAFF
NA	TRBV7-8	once	TRBJ1-3	TGTGCCAGCAGCTTACTAGAGTCCTCTGGAAACACCATATATTTT	CASSLLESSGNTIYF
TRBD2	TRBV12-3/TRBV12-4	once	TRBJ2-5	TGTGCCTGTGGGCTAGCGGTGGGCGAGACCCAGTACTTC	CACGLAVGETQYF
NA	TRBV7-9	NA	TRBJ2-2	TGTGCCCCTGGGTCGCGGGAGAACACCGGGGAGCTGTTTTTT	CAPGSRENTGELFF
NA	TRBV5-1	NA	TRBJ2-7	TGCGCCAGCAGCTTGGAGGGGTGGCAGATCATGAACGAGCAGTACTTC	CASSLEGWQIMNEQYF
NA	TRBV9	NA	TRBJ1-5	TGTGCCAGCAGCCCCTCGGAAGGGGGAAATCAGCCCCAGCATTTT	CASSPSEGGNQPQHF
NA	TRBV18	NA	TRBJ2-7	TGTGCCAGCTCCCCCACTAGAGACGAGCAGTACTTC	CASSPTRDEQYF
NA	TRBV19	NA	TRBJ2-6	TGTGCCTGCACCGGGACTGGGGACTCTGGGGCCAACGTCCTGACTTTC	CACTGTGDSGANVLTF
TRBD1	TRBV10-2	NA	TRBJ2-1	TGCGCCAGCACGTATGACAGGGGAGTCTACAATGAGCAGTTCTTC	CASTYDRGVYNEQFF
NA	TRBV12-3/TRBV12-4	NA	TRBJ2-6	TGTGCCAGCCGAATAGCGGGGGCCAACGTCCTGACTTTC	CASRIAGANVLTF
TRBD2	TRBV5-1	NA	TRBJ2-1	TGCGCCAGCAGCTTATATCTAGCGGGAGGGTGGGCGGATGAGCAGTTCTTC	CASSLYLAGGWADEQFF
TRBD2	TRBV19	NA	TRBJ2-3	TGTGCCACCTGGGCTAGCGGGAGCACAGATACGCAGTATTTT	CATWASGSTDTQYF
NA	TRBV5-1	NA	TRBJ2-1	TGCGCCAGCAGCTTGGGGGAGGCGAATGAGCAGTTCTTC	CASSLGEANEQFF
TRBD2	TRBV19	NA	TRBJ2-2	TGTGCCAGTAGGTTAGCGGGAGCCACCGGGGAGCTGTTTTTT	CASRLAGATGELFF
TRBD2	TRBV20-1	NA	TRBJ2-3	TGCAGTGCTAGTCGGACTAGCGGCACAGATACGCAGTATTTT	CSASRTSGTDTQYF
NA	TRBV6-2/TRBV6-3	NA	TRBJ2-3	TGTGCCAGCAGTTTCCCTCTTGGCACAGATACGCAGTATTTT	CASSFPLGTDTQYF
NA	TRBV12-3/TRBV12-4	NA	TRBJ2-7	TGTGCCAGCAGCCTTGTTACGAACAACGAGCAGTACTTC	CASSLVTNNEQYF
TRBD1	TRBV29-1	NA	TRBJ2-5	TGCAGCGTTTCGGACAGGGGGCAGGCGAAGACCCAGTACTTC	CSVSDRGQAKTQYF
NA	TRBV11-1	once	TRBJ2-2	TGTGCCAGCAGGCTAAGCACAGGGACCGGGGAGCTGTTTTTT	CASRLSTGTGELFF
NA	TRBV27	NA	TRBJ1-1	TGTGCCAGCAGTTTAAGTCAGATCAACACTGAAGCTTTCTTT	CASSLSQINTEAFF
TRBD2	TRBV28	NA	TRBJ2-1	TGTGCCAGCACTGATAGCGGGAACAATGAGCAGTTCTTC	CASTDSGNNEQFF
NA	TRBV5-6	NA	TRBJ1-2	TGTGCCAGCAGCCTCGGAGGGGTAAACTATGGCTACACCTTC	CASSLGGVNYGYTF
TRBD1	TRBV7-9	NA	TRBJ1-4	TGTGCCAGCAGCCGGACAGGGGACGGGGCAAAGAGTGAAAAACTGTTTTTT	CASSRTGDGAKSEKLFF
NA	TRBV19	NA	TRBJ1-2	TGTGCCAGTAGTCTCGTGGCACAGGGTGACTATGGCTACACCTTC	CASSLVAQGDYGYTF
TRBD1	TRBV12-3/TRBV12-4	NA	TRBJ2-7	TGTGCCAGCAGACCTGGGACAGGGGAAGAGCAGTACTTC	CASRPGTGEEQYF
TRBD1	TRBV5-8	NA	TRBJ2-5	TGTGCCAGCAGCTTGAATCTAGGGACAGAAAAAGAGACCCAGTACTTC	CASSLNLGTEKETQYF
TRBD1	TRBV7-9	NA	TRBJ2-7	TGTGCCAGCAGCTTGAGACAGGGGGCCCCCTACGAGCAGTACTTC	CASSLRQGAPYEQYF
TRBD2	TRBV2	NA	TRBJ2-2	TGTGCCAGCAGCCGAGGGACTAGTTACACCGGGGAGCTGTTTTTT	CASSRGTSYTGELFF
TRBD2	TRBV24-1	NA	TRBJ2-1	TGTGCCACCAGTGACCATAGCGGGTTATACAATGAGCAGTTCTTC	CATSDHSGLYNEQFF
TRBD2	TRBV3-1/TRBV3-2	NA	TRBJ2-5	TGTGCCAGCAAAACTGCGGCTAGCGGGCTACAAGAGACCCAGTACTTC	CASKTAASGLQETQYF
NA	TRBV19	NA	TRBJ1-3	TGTGCCAGTAGGCAGGTTCCCGGAAACACCATATATTTT	CASRQVPGNTIYF
TRBD2	TRBV10-3	NA	TRBJ2-7	TGTGCCATCAGGACTAGCGGGAGTTCCTACGAGCAGTACTTC	CAIRTSGSSYEQYF
TRBD2	TRBV4-1	NA	TRBJ2-3	TGCGCCAGCAGCTCCAGGACTAGCGCCCCAGATACGCAGTATTTT	CASSSRTSAPDTQYF
TRBD2	TRBV3-1/TRBV3-2	NA	TRBJ2-7	TGTGCCAGCAGCATCGGGACTAGCGGGAGGAGTCACTACGAGCAGTACTTC	CASSIGTSGRSHYEQYF
TRBD2	TRBV28	once	TRBJ2-1	TGTGCCAGCAGTCCCAACAGGTTCCCACGGGGGGGGGACCGCGATGAGCAGTTCTTC	CASSPNRFPRGGDRDEQFF
NA	TRBV12-3/TRBV12-4	NA	TRBJ1-1	TGTGCCAGCACCTACAGGGTCTACACTGAAGCTTTCTTT	CASTYRVYTEAFF
NA	TRBV5-1	NA	TRBJ1-1	TGCGCCAGCAGCTTGGTCGGAGAGCCTAACACTGAAGCTTTCTTT	CASSLVGEPNTEAFF
TRBD2	TRBV7-8	NA	TRBJ2-3	TGTGCCAGCAGCCCACCGGGACTAGCGGGAGGGGCACGTGGTACGCAGTATTTT	CASSPPGLAGGARGTQYF
TRBD1	TRBV5-1	NA	TRBJ2-1	TGCGCCAGCAGCCTACCCACAGGGGTAGGCTACAATGAGCAGTTCTTC	CASSLPTGVGYNEQFF